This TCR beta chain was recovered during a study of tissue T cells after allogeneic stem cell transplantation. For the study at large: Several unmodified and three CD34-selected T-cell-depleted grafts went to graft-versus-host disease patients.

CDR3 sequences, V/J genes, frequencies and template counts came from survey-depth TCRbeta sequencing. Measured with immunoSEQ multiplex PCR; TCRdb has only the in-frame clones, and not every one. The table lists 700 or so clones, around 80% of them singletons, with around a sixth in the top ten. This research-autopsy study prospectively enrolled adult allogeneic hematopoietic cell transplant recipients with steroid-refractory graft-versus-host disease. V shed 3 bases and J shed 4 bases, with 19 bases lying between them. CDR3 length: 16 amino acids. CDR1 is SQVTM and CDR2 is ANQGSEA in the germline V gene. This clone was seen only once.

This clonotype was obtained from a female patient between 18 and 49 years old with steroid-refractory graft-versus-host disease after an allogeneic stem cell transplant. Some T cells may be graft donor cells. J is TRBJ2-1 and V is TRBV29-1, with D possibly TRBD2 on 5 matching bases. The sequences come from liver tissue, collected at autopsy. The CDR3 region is CSVEGEASRRYNEQFF. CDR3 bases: TGCAGCGTTGAGGGAGAGGCCTCCCGCCGATACAATGAGCAGTTCTTC.